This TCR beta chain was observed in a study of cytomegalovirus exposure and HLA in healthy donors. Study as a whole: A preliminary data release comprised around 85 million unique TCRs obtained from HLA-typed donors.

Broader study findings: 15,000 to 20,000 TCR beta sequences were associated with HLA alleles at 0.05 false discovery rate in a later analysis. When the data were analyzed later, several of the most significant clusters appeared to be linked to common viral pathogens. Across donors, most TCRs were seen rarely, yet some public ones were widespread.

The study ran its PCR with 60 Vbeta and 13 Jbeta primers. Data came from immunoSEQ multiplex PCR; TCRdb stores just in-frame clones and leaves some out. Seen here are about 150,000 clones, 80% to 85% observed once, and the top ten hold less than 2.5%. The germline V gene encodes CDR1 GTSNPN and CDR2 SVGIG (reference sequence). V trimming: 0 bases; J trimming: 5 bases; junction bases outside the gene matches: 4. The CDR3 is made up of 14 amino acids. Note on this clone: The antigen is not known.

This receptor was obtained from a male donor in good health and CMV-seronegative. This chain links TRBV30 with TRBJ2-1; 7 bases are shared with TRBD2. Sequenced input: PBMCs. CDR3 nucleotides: TGTGCCTGGAGTGTTTGGGGGGGGGACAATGAGCAGTTCTTC. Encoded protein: CAWSVWGGDNEQFF.